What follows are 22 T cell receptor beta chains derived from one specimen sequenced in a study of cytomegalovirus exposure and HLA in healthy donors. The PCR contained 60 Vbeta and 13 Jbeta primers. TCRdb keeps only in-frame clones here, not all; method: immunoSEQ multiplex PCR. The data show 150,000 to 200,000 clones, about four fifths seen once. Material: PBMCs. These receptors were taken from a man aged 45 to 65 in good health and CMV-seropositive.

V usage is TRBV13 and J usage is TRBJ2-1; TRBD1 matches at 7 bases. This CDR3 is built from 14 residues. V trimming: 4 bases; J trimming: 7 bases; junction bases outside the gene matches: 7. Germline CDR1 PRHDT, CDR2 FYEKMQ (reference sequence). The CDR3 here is CASSSRTGTNEQFF. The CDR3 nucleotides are TGTGCCAGCAGCTCAAGGACAGGAACTAATGAGCAGTTCTTC.

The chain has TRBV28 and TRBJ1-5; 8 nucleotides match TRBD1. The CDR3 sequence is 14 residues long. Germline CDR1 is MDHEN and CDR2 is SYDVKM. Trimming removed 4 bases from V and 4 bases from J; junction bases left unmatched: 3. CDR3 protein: CASSWTGLNQPQHF. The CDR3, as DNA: TGTGCCAGCAGTTGGACAGGGTTAAATCAGCCCCAGCATTTT.

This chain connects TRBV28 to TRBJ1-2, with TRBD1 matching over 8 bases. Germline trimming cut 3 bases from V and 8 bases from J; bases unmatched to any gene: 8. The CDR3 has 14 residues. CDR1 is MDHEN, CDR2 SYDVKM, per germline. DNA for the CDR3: TGTGCCAGCAGTTTGACCAGGGGGCGTGGCGGCTACACCTTC. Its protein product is CASSLTRGRGGYTF.

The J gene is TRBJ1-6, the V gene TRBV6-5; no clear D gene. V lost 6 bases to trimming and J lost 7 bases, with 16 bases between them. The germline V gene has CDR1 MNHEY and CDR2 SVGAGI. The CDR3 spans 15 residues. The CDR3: CASSRTPSVNSPLHF. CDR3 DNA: TGTGCCAGCAGCCGGACTCCCTCTGTCAATTCACCCCTCCACTTT.

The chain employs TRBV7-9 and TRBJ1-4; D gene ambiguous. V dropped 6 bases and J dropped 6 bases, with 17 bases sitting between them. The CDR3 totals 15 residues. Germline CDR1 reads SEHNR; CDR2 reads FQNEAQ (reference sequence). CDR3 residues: CASRYDTGFYEKLFF. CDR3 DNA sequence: TGTGCCAGCAGATACGACACCGGATTTTATGAAAAACTGTTTTTT.

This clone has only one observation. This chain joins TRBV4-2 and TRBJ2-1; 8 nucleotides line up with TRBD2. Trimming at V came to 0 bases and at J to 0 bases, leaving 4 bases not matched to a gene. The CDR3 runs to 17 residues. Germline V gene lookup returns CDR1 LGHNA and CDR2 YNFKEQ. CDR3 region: CASSQDDTSGSYNEQFF. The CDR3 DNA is TGTGCCAGCAGCCAAGATGACACTAGCGGCTCCTACAATGAGCAGTTCTTC.

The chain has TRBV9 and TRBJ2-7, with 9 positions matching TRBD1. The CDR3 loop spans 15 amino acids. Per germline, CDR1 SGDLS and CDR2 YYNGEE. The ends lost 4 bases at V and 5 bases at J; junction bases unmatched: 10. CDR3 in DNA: TGTGCCAGCAGCCCCACCGGGACAGGGAGACACGAGCAGTACTTC. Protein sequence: CASSPTGTGRHEQYF.

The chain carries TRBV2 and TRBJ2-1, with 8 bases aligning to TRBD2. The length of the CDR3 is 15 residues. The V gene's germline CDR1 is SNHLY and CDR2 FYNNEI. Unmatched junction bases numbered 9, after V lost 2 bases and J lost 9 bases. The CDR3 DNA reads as TGTGCCAGCAGTGAACGGGGGTTCGGGGGGGGTGAGCAGTTCTTC. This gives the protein CASSERGFGGGEQFF.

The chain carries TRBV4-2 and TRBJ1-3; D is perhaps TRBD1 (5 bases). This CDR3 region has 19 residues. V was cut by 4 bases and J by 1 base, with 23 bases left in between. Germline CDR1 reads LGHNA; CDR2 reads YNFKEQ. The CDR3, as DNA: TGTGCCAGCAGCCCAGTTGGGGGGGGGATTCCCTTTTCTGGAAACACCATATATTTT. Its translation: CASSPVGGGIPFSGNTIYF.

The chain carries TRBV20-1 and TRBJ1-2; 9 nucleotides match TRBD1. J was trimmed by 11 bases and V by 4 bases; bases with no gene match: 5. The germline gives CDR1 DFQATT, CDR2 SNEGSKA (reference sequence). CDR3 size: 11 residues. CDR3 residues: CSATPGQGYTF. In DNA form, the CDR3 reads TGCAGTGCTACCCCGGGACAGGGATACACCTTC.

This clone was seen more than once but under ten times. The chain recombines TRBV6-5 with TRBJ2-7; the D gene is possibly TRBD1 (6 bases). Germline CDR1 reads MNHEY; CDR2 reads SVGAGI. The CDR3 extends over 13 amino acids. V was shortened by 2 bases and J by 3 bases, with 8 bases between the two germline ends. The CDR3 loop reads CASSYQGLYEQYF. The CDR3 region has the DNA TGTGCCAGCAGTTACCAGGGGCTCTACGAGCAGTACTTC.

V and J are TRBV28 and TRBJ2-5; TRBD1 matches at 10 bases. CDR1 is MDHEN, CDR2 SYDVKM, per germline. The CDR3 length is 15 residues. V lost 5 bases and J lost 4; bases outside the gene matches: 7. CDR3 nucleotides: TGTGCCAGCAGTCCGGGGGGACAGGGGACAGAGACCCAGTACTTC. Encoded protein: CASSPGGQGTETQYF.

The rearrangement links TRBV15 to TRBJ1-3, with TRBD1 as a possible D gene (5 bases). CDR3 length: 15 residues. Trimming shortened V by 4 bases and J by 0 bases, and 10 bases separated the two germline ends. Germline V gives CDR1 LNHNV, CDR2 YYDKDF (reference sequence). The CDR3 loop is CATSNRDYSGNTIYF. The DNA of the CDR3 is TGTGCCACCAGCAACCGGGACTACTCTGGAAACACCATATATTTT. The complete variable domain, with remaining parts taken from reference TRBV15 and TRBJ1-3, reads DAMVIQNPRYQVTQFGKPVTLSCSQTLNHNVMYWYQQKSSQAPKLLFHYYDKDFNNEADTPDNFQSRRPNTSFCFLDIRSPGLGDTAMYLCATSNRDYSGNTIYFGEGSWLTVV.

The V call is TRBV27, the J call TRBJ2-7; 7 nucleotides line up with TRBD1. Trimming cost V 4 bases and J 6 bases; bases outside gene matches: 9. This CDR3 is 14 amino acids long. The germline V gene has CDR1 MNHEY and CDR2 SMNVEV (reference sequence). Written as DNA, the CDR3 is TGTGCCAGCAGTTGGGGGACAGCTCAGTCCGAGCAGTACTTC. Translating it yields CASSWGTAQSEQYF.

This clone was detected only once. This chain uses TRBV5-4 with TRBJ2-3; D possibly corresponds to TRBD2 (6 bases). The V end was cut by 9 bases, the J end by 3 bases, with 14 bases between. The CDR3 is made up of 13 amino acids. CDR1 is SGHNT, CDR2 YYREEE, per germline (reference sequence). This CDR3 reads CANQEGGTDTQYF. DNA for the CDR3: TGTGCCAACCAGGAGGGTGGAACAGATACGCAGTATTTT.

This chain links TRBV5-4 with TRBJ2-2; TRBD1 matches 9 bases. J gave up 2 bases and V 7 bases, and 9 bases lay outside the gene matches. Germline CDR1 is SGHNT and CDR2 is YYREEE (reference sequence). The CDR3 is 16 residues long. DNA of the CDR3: TGTGCCAGCCAACCTGACAGGGGGACTAACACCGGGGAGCTGTTTTTT. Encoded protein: CASQPDRGTNTGELFF.

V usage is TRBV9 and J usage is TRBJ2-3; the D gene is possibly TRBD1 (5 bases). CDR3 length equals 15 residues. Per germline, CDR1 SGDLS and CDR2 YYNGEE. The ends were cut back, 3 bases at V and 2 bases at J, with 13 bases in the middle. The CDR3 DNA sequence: TGTGCCAGCAGCGCCCGACAGAAATCCACAGATACGCAGTATTTT. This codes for CASSARQKSTDTQYF.

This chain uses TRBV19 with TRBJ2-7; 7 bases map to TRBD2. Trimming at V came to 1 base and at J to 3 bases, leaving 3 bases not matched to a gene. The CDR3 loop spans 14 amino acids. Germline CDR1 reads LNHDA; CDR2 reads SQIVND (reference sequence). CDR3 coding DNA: TGTGCCAGTAGTATAGTTGGGGGGGACTACGAGCAGTACTTC. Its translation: CASSIVGGDYEQYF.

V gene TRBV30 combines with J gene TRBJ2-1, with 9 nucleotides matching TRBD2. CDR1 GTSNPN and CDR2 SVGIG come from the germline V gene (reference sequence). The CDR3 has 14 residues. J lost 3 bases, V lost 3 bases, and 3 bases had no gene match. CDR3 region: CAWSGLASYNEQFF. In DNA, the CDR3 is TGTGCCTGGAGCGGACTAGCGAGCTACAATGAGCAGTTCTTC.

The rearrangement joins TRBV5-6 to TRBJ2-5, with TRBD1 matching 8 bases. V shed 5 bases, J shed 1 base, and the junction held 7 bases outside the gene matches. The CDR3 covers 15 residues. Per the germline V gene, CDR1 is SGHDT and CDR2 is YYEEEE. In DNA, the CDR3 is TGTGCCAGCAGTAACAGGGGGGTTGTCCAAGAGACCCAGTACTTC. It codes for CASSNRGVVQETQYF.

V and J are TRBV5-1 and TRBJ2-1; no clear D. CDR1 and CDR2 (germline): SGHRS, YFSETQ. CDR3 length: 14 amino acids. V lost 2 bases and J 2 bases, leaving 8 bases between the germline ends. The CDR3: CASSFAVTYNEQFF. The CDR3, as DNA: TGCGCCAGCAGCTTCGCGGTAACCTACAATGAGCAGTTCTTC.

CDR3 in DNA: TGTGCCTGGTCAGGGGGCGCGGGCAATCAGCCCCAGCATTTT. Translating gives CAWSGGAGNQPQHF. This chain uses TRBV30 with TRBJ1-5; 8 positions match TRBD1. Germline V gene data show CDR1 as GTSNPN and CDR2 as SVGIG (reference sequence). CDR3 length: 14 residues. The V gene end was trimmed by 5 bases and the J gene end by 2 bases; junction bases not matched to a gene: 5.